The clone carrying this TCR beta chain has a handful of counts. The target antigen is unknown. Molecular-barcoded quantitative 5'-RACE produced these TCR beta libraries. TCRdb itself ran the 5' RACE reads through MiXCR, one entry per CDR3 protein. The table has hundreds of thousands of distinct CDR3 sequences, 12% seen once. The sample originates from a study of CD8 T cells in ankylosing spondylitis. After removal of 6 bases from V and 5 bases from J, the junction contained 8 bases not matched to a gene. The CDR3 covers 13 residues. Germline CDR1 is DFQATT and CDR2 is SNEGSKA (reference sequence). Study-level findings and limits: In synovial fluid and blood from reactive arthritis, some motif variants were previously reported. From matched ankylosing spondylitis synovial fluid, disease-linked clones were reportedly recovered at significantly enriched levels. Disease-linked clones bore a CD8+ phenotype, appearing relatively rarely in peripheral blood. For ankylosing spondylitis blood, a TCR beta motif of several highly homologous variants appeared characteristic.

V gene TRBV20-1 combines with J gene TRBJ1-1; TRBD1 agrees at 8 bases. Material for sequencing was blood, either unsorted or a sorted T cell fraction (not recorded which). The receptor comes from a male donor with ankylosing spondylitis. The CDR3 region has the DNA TGCAGTGCGACCACAGGGGGGAAGACTGAAGCTTTCTTT. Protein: CSATTGGKTEAFF.